The 6 T cell receptor beta chains presented below share a single source sample, sequenced in a study of T cell changes during pregnancy in multiple sclerosis (dated by TCRdb to the late 2010s). The protocol used for the library was the immunoSEQ multiplex PCR assay. The source is immuneACCESS, and TCRdb retained only in-frame sequences with V and J called. Part of the clones is not carried over; for the studies checked, unresolved V genes explain less than half of this, and the remainder is unexplained. The sample table records some 70,000 clones; roughly nine tenths of these occur just once. The top ten clonotypes cover 0.65% to 1% of the sample. The starting material was peripheral blood, obtained in the second trimester of pregnancy. The receptors derive from a female donor with multiple sclerosis, enrolled in a pregnancy study.

The chain carries TRBV7-3 and TRBJ2-5; perhaps TRBD1 as D (5 bases). V was clipped by 2 bases and J by 5 bases, with 9 bases between them. Germline V CDR1 and CDR2: SGHTA, FQGTGA. The length of the CDR3 is 13 residues. Here the CDR3 reads CASSLYHRETQYF. The CDR3 DNA follows: TGTGCCAGCAGCTTATATCACAGGGAGACCCAGTACTTC.

The chain carries TRBV25-1 and TRBJ2-1; TRBD2 aligns across 9 bases. Germline CDR1 MGHDK, CDR2 SYGVNS. Trimming took 7 bases from V and 4 from J; bases not matched to a gene: 8. This CDR3 has 15 amino acids. CDR3 nucleotides: TGTGCCAGCACCCTTAGCGGGGGTACTTACAATGAGCAGTTCTTC. Amino acids: CASTLSGGTYNEQFF.

V gene TRBV18 combines with J gene TRBJ2-5, with 11 positions matching TRBD1. Germline V gives CDR1 KGHSH, CDR2 LQKENI. This CDR3 contains 13 residues. V dropped 6 bases and J dropped 8; count of bases not matched to a gene: 5. The CDR3 nucleotides are TGTGCCAGCTCTCCGGGACAGGGGGTAACCCAGTACTTC. As protein: CASSPGQGVTQYF.

This chain links TRBV4-2 with TRBJ1-3; 8 positions agree with TRBD1. Losses at the gene ends were 3 bases for V and 4 bases for J; bases not matched to a gene: 11. This CDR3 is 17 amino acids long. CDR1 LGHNA and CDR2 YNFKEQ come from the germline V gene. CDR3 nucleotides: TGTGCCAGCAGCCACGACAGGGGCGAACCTCTGGGAAACACCATATATTTT. Its translation is CASSHDRGEPLGNTIYF.

The chain recombines TRBV6-5 with TRBJ1-1; D possibly corresponds to TRBD1 (6 bases). V lost 7 bases and J lost 2, with 17 bases in between. CDR1 is MNHEY, CDR2 SVGAGI, per germline. This CDR3 spans 15 amino acids. The CDR3 sequence is CASNPTRGANTEAFF. The CDR3 nucleotides read TGTGCCAGCAACCCGACCCGGGGGGCCAACACTGAAGCTTTCTTT.

The J gene is TRBJ2-7, the V gene TRBV5-6; D is perhaps TRBD2 (5 bases). CDR1 is SGHDT, CDR2 YYEEEE, per germline. Between the trimmed V and J ends, which lost 2 bases and 3 bases, there was a span of 12 bases. The CDR3 spans 14 residues. For the CDR3, the DNA is TGTGCCAGCAGCTTAGGTGCGGGCGTCTACGAGCAGTACTTC. Translated, it gives CASSLGAGVYEQYF.